This T cell receptor beta chain was recorded in a study of OX40 agonist ivuxolimab in advanced cancers. Some background on the complete study: Ivuxolimab, which targeted the costimulatory receptor OX40 (CD134), was an agonistic, fully human IgG2 monoclonal antibody. Patients were allowed to have had prior anti-PD-1, anti-PD-L1 or anti-CTLA-4 therapy, and approximately 39% of the dose-escalation patients had been treated with checkpoint inhibitors. Intravenous ivuxolimab was administered to patients every 2 weeks at six dose levels: 0.01, 0.1, 0.3, 1.5, 3 and 10 mg/kg. In the dose-escalation cohort, roughly 82% of patients were male, and the mean age was 60 years with a range of about 23 to 79. Among the roughly 54 dose-escalation patients, around 19 had hepatocellular carcinoma, roughly 15 melanoma, 9 renal cell carcinoma and 9 head and neck cancer. The paper describes the monotherapy dose-escalation part (N ≈ 51 patients) of the phase I trial of ivuxolimab. Peripheral TCRbeta sequencing aimed to test whether ivuxolimab altered TCR sequence diversity and caused clonal T-cell expansion. Partial responses were achieved by three dose-escalation patients, of whom one had hepatocellular carcinoma and two had cutaneous melanoma.

The CDR3, cysteine through phenylalanine, is 15 amino acids long. Of all the DNA, just the CDR3 is kept, 45 bases in frame from base 1. Looking up the germline V gene (reference sequence) yields CDR1 LNHDA and CDR2 SQIVND. V loses 6 bases at its end and J loses 5 bases; junction bases beyond the gene matches: 7. Patients with a history of autoimmune disease or receiving systemic immunosuppression were excluded from the trial. In every dose cohort, peripheral blood was drawn for TCR sequencing at baseline, cycle 4 day 1, and cycle 7 day 1. Samples came from an open-label, multicenter, first-in-human phase I dose-escalation trial of ivuxolimab. Adults with locally advanced or metastatic melanoma, renal cell, hepatocellular, or head and neck squamous cell carcinoma were enrolled in the trial. CD4+ and CD8+ T cells were sorted separately from peripheral blood before TCR sequencing. This clone showed up just once. No cognate antigen has been identified for it. No much larger clone is present one base from it, and per-base qualities are unavailable.

Results the study describes overall, beyond this receptor: In the 0.1-3.0 mg/kg groups, partial responders had among the lowest normalized peripheral clonal expansion, particularly in CD8+ T cells. Clonal expansion of both CD4+ and CD8+ blood T cells was observed from baseline to week 6 at doses 0.1 to 3.0 mg/kg. After ivuxolimab, CD8+ T cells had more expanded clones than CD4+ T cells on average. Low levels of normalized T-cell clonal expansion were also seen in some patients who did not respond. The antigen specificity of the clonally expanded peripheral T cells was not determined.

To sequence the TCRbeta CDR3 region, genomic DNA was isolated from the sorted cells. TCRbeta CDR3 regions were sequenced using the immunoSEQ Assay. Here the immuneACCESS table is served through TCRdb, limited to in-frame sequences with V and J called. Missing clones are a known gap in these copies; in checked studies unresolved V genes cover under half, and the rest lacks a known reason. The sample includes about 79,000 clones, with about 94% observed a single time. In total, the top ten clones hold 8.5% to 10% of the sample. The sequence links TRBV19 to TRBJ2-5, and 12 junctional nucleotides match TRBD2. The TCR sequence derives from an adult with an advanced solid tumor such as melanoma, head and neck, liver or kidney cancer. This sample comprised CD4+ or CD8+ T cells sorted from blood, obtained in a trial of the OX40 agonist ivuxolimab. The DNA is TGTGCCAGTAGCTACCTAGCGGGAGGGTTGGAGACCCAGTACTTC. Its translation is CASSYLAGGLETQYF.